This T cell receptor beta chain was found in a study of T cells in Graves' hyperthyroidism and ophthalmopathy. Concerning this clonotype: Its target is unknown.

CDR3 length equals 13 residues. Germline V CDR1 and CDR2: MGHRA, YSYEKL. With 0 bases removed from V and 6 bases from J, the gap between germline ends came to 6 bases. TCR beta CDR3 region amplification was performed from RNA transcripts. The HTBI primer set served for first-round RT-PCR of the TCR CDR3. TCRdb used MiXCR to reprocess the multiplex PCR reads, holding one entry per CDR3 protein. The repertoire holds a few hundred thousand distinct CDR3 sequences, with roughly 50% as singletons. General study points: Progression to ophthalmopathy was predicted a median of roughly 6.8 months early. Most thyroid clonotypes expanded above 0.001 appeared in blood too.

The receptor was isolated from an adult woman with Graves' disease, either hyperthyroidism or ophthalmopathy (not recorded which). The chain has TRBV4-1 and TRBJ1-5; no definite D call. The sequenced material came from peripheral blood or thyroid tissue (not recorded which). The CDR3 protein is CASSQERAQPQHF. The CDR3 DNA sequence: TGCGCCAGCAGCCAAGAGAGGGCTCAGCCCCAGCATTTT.